This T cell receptor beta chain was documented in a study of cytomegalovirus exposure and HLA in healthy donors. As for this clone: Its antigen is unknown.

The PCR was carried out with 60 Vbeta primers and 13 Jbeta primers. The method was immunoSEQ multiplex PCR; TCRdb's version includes in-frame clones alone and lacks a portion of them. The profile shows some 270,000 clones, under 90% of them singletons. The CDR3 has 17 residues. Unmatched junction bases numbered 10, after V lost 1 base and J lost 5 bases. The germline CDR1 and CDR2 sequences are LGHNA and YNFKEQ. Whole-study results and caveats: TCR beta V- and J-gene trimming was later associated with a missense DCLRE1C variant. Among the most significant clusters, several appeared linked to common viral pathogens in a later analysis.

The sequenced sample was PBMCs. This chain links TRBV4-2 with TRBJ2-3; 9 positions agree with TRBD2. This TCR came from a girl aged 2 to 10 in good health and CMV-seronegative. Here the CDR3 reads CASSQGPAGGPGDTQYF. CDR3 bases: TGTGCCAGCAGCCAAGGTCCGGCGGGGGGGCCGGGAGATACGCAGTATTTT.